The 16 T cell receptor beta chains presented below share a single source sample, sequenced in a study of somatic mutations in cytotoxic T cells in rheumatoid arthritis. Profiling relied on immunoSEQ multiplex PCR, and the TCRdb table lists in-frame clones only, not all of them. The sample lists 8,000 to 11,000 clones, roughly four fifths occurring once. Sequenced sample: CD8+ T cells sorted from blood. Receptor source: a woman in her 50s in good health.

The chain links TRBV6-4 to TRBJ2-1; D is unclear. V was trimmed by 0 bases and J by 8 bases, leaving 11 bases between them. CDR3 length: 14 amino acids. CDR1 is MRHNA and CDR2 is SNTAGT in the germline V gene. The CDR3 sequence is CASSDSESRDEQFF. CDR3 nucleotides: TGTGCCAGCAGTGACTCTGAAAGTAGAGATGAGCAGTTCTTC.

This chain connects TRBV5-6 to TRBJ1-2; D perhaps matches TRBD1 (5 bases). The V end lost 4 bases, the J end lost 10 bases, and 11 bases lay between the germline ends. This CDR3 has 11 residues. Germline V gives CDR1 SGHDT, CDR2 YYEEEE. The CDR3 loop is CASSGSTVYTF. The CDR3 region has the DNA TGTGCCAGCAGCGGGTCGACAGTCTACACCTTC.

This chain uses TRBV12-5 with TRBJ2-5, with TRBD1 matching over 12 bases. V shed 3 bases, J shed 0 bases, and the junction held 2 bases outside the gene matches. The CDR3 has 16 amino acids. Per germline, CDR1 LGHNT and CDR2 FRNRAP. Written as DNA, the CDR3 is TGTGCTAGTGGTTTAGGGACAGGGGGCGACCAAGAGACCCAGTACTTC. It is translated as CASGLGTGGDQETQYF.

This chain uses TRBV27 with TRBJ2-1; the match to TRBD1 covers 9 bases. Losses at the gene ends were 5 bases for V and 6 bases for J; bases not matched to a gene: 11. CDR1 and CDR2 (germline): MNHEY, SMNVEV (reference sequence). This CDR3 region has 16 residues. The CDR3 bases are TGTGCCAGCAGTCCACCGGGACAGGGTTGGGGCAATGAGCAGTTCTTC. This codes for CASSPPGQGWGNEQFF.

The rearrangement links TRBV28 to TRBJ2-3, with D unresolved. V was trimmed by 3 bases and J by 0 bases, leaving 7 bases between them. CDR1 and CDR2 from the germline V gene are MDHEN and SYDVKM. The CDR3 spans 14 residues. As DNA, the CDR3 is TGTGCCAGCAGTTTCCGTCTCAGCACAGATACGCAGTATTTT. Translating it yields CASSFRLSTDTQYF.

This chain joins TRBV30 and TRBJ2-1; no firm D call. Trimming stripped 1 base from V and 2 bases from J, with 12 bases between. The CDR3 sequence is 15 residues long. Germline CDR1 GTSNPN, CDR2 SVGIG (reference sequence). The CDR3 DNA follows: TGTGCCTGGAGTGACTTCCTCCCCCCCTACAATGAGCAGTTCTTC. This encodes CAWSDFLPPYNEQFF.

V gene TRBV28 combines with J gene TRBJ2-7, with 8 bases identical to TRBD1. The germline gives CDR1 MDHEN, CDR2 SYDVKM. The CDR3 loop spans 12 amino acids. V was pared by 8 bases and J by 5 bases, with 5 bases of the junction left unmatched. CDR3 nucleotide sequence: TGTGCCAGCCGGGACAGGACTGACGAGCAGTACTTC. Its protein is CASRDRTDEQYF.

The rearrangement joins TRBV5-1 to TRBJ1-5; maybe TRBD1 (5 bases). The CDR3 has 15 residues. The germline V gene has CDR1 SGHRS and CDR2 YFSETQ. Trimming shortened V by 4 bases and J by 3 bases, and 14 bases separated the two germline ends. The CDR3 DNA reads TGCGCCAGCAGCATAGCGGCGGGGACCAATCAGCCCCAGCATTTT. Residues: CASSIAAGTNQPQHF.

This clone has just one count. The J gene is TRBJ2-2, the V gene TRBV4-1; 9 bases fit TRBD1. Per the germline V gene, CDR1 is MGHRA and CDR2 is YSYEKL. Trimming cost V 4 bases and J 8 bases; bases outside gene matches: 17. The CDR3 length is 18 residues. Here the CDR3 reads CASSRASWDRDGLGELFF. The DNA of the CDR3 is TGCGCCAGCAGCCGTGCGAGTTGGGACAGGGATGGGTTAGGGGAGCTGTTTTTT.

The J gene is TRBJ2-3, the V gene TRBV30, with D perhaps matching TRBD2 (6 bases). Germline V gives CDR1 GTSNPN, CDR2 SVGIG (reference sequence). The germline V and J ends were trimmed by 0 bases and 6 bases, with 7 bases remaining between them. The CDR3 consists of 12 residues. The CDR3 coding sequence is TGTGCCTGGAGTGTACGGGGGGATACGCAGTATTTT. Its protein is CAWSVRGDTQYF.

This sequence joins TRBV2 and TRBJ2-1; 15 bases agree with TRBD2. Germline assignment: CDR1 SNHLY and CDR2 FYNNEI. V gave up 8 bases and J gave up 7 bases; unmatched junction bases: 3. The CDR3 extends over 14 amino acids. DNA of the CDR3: TGTGCCAGCGGACTAGCGGGAGGGCCGAATGAGCAGTTCTTC. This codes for CASGLAGGPNEQFF.

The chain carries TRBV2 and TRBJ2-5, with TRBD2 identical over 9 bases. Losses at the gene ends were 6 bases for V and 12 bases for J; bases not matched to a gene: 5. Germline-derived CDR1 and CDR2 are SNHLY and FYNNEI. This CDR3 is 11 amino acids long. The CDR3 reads CASRTSGLKYF. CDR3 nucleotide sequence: TGTGCCAGCAGGACTAGCGGCCTTAAGTACTTC.

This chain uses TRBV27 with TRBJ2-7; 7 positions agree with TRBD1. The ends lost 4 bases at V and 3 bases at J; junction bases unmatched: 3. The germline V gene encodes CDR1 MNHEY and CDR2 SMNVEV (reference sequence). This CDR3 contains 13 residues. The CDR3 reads CASSSRQGYEQYF. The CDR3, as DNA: TGTGCCAGCAGTTCCCGACAGGGCTACGAGCAGTACTTC.

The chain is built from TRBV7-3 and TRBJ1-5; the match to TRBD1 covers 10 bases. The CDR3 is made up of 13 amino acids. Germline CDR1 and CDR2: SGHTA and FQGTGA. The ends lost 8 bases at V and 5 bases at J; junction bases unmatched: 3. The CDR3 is CASSGTGDQPQHF. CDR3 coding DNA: TGTGCCAGCTCCGGGACAGGGGATCAGCCCCAGCATTTT.

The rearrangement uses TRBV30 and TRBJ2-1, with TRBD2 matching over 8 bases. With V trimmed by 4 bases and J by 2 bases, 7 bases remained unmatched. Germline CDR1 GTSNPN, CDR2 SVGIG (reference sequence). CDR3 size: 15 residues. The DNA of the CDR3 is TGTGCCTGGACGGGAAGAGCGGGAGCCTACAATGAGCAGTTCTTC. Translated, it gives CAWTGRAGAYNEQFF.

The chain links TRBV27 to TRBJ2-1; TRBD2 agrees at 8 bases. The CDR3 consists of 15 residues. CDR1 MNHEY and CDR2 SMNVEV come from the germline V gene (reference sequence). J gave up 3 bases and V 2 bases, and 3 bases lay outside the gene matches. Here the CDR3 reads CASSLNGRDYNEQFF. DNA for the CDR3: TGTGCCAGCAGTTTAAACGGGAGGGACTACAATGAGCAGTTCTTC.